This T cell receptor (beta chain) was found in a study of tumor-infiltrating lymphocytes in localized non-small cell lung cancer (dated by TCRdb to the early 2020s). For context, the study as a whole: The cohort covered several histologies, both smokers and never-smokers, and patients whose samples were collected after neoadjuvant chemotherapy. From each patient came resected tumor tissue plus uninvolved lung tissue from that same patient, and the uninvolved lung tissue was described as non-adjacent to the tumor. Alongside flow cytometry, multiplex immunofluorescence, RNA-seq, exome sequencing and proteomics, TCR sequencing was applied to the same patients as one of several integrated assays. In total, the ICON cohort consisted of around 140 surgical patients with localized non-small cell lung cancer who had their tumors resected. A total of approximately 50 patients were part of the paired comparison of immunoSEQ T-cell fraction between tumor and uninvolved lung. Beyond this particular receptor, the publication reports: Because different assays used different pieces of the same tissue, intratumor heterogeneity could not be separated from technical variation. Assay coverage differed among patients according to how much tissue was available, so only a subset of the cohort had TCR sequencing. TCRbeta sequencing supported higher T cell infiltration in tumors than in uninvolved lung tissue, consistent with immunofluorescence CD3 counts. No difference in TCR-derived T-cell fraction was observed between the flow cytometry-defined immunotypes IM1 (good prognosis) and IM2 (poor prognosis).

The T-cell fraction in tumor and uninvolved lung tissue was provided by TCR sequencing with the immunoSEQ assay. The authors' pipeline ran thus. In the survival analysis, patients were divided into a high T-cell fraction group (upper tertile) and a low T-cell fraction group (lower two tertiles), and the two groups were compared using a log-rank test. A signed-rank test was used to test paired tumor versus uninvolved lung differences in T-cell fraction. TCRdb provides this immuneACCESS table in a form limited to in-frame rearrangements. Some clones are lacking; in checked studies, under half of them reflect an unresolved V gene, and why the rest are absent is not known. V, J and clone size derive from that table, while D and trimming were established from the DNA sequence. The sample table holds about 11,000 clones, of which approximately 86% were seen once. 7.8% of the sample rests with the top ten.

Enrollment in ICON was initiated in 2016, and the last patient was enrolled in 2018. A subcohort of roughly 71 patients provided fresh tumor and matched uninvolved tissue for in-depth immune analyses, with TCR sequencing among those analyses. No cell sorting was done, and TCR sequencing was instead run on DNA isolated from bulk tissue. Trimming at the junction amounts to 0 bases on V and 8 bases on J, and the germline ends lie 17 bases apart. The CDR3 spans 17 residues, from the cysteine through the phenylalanine. Only CDR3 DNA is held: 51 bases, read in frame from base 1. The germline V gene supplies CDR1 KGHSH and CDR2 LQKENI. To note about this clone: Its antigen remains unidentified. Base qualities are missing; no much larger clone stands one base away.

The receptor was derived from a human donor with non-small cell lung cancer. The material sequenced was uninvolved lung tissue not adjacent to the tumor. Recombination linked TRBV18 to TRBJ1-6, with the D segment identity uncertain. The DNA reads as follows: TGTGCCAGCTCACCACCGGTCTCCGACGTCCAATATTCACCCCTCCACTTT. Its protein is CASSPPVSDVQYSPLHF.